One TCR beta chain is described in this entry. The CDR3 is 14 amino acids. Deletions cut 5 bases from V and 10 bases from J, with 21 bases between. CDR1 and CDR2 from the germline V gene are SQVTM and ANQGSEA. The record originates from a study of cytomegalovirus exposure and HLA in healthy donors. It was with 60 Vbeta and 13 Jbeta primers that the PCR ran. Libraries were prepared by immunoSEQ multiplex PCR; TCRdb keeps only in-frame clonotypes and omits some of them. The table records 150,000 to 200,000 clones, approximately 79% of them present only once. The sample was PBMCs. The sequence derives from a woman aged 30 to 39 in good health and CMV-seropositive. The chain recombines TRBV29-1 with TRBJ2-1; the D gene is possibly TRBD1 (7 bases). The CDR3 protein is CSVRVSAGGYEQFF. Here the CDR3 DNA reads TGCAGCGTTAGAGTTTCGGCAGGGGGGTACGAGCAGTTCTTC.